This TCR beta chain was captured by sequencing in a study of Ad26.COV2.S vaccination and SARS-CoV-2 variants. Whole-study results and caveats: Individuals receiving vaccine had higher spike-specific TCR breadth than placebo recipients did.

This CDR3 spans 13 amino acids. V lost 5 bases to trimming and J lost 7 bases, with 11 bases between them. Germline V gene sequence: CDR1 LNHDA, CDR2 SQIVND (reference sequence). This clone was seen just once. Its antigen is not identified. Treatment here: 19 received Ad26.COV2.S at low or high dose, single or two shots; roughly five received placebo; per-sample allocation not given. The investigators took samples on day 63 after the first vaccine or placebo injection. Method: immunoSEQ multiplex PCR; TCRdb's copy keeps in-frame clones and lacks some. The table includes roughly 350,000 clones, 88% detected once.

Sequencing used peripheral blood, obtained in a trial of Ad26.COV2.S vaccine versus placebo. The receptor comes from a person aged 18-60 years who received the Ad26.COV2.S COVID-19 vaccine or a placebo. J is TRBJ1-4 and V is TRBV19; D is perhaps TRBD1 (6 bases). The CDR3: CASSEGGGEKLFF. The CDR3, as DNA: TGTGCCAGTAGTGAGGGGGGGGGTGAAAAACTGTTTTTT.